Shown below are 24 T cell receptor beta chains from a single sample sequenced in a study of identical twins. MiXCR, run by TCRdb on the 5' RACE reads, gives a single entry per CDR3 protein. The sample records nearly 650,000 distinct CDR3 sequences, around 7.5% being singletons. These data are also associated with another study on yellow fever vaccine responses in identical twins.

Input material: PBMCs. All receptors come from a woman under 30 in good health.

The chain links TRBV10-2 to TRBJ2-3, with 10 nucleotides matching TRBD2. The germline V gene encodes CDR1 WSHSY and CDR2 SAAADI. This CDR3 region has 15 residues. The V gene end was trimmed by 5 bases and the J gene end by 3 bases; junction bases not matched to a gene: 5. Here the CDR3 reads CASSFTSGVTDTQYF. The CDR3 nucleotides read TGCGCCAGCAGTTTCACTAGCGGGGTTACAGATACGCAGTATTTT.

This clonotype was detected ten times or more. The chain combines TRBV15 with TRBJ2-3; D call uncertain. There are 13 residues in the CDR3. Between the trimmed V and J ends, which lost 1 base and 11 bases, there was a span of 13 bases. Germline assignment: CDR1 LNHNV and CDR2 YYDKDF (reference sequence). The CDR3 DNA is TGTGCCACCAGCAGAGCCCTATTACGGAGGCAGTATTTT. Protein sequence: CATSRALLRRQYF.

V and J are TRBV5-1 and TRBJ2-3; D gene ambiguous. V was cut by 4 bases and J by 6 bases, with 15 bases left in between. The CDR3 extends over 14 amino acids. Germline CDR1 reads SGHRS; CDR2 reads YFSETQ. The CDR3 loop reads CASSREDSADTQYF. DNA of the CDR3: TGCGCCAGCAGCCGAGAAGACTCCGCGGATACGCAGTATTTT.

In its sample, this clonotype was seen a few times. The J gene is TRBJ2-2, the V gene TRBV10-3, with TRBD1 matching over 8 bases. V was clipped by 6 bases and J by 5 bases; unmatched bases: 5. The CDR3 covers 14 residues. Germline assignment: CDR1 ENHRY and CDR2 SYGVKD. The CDR3 loop reads CAISGQGWTGELFF. The CDR3 nucleotides read TGTGCCATCAGCGGACAGGGCTGGACCGGGGAGCTGTTTTTT.

This clonotype was counted only a few times. The chain carries TRBV5-1 and TRBJ2-1; 10 positions agree with TRBD2. The germline gives CDR1 SGHRS, CDR2 YFSETQ. This CDR3 is 17 amino acids long. V shed 0 bases, J shed 3 bases, and the junction held 6 bases outside the gene matches. The CDR3 DNA follows: TGCGCCAGCAGCTTGGCAAAGACTAGCGGGTACTACAATGAGCAGTTCTTC. It encodes CASSLAKTSGYYNEQFF.

This clonotype was recorded a few times. The V gene is TRBV18, the J gene TRBJ1-1; 8 bases line up with TRBD1. The CDR3 totals 14 residues. Germline lookup yields CDR1 KGHSH and CDR2 LQKENI. The ends lost 3 bases at V and 5 bases at J; junction bases unmatched: 5. CDR3 protein: CASSPRDRPTEAFF. The DNA of the CDR3 is TGTGCCAGCTCACCGCGGGACAGGCCGACTGAAGCTTTCTTT.

The chain couples TRBV10-3 to TRBJ2-3, with a tentative D call TRBD2 (6 bases). V was shortened by 8 bases and J by 2 bases, with 11 bases between the two germline ends. This CDR3 region has 13 residues. Germline CDR1 and CDR2: ENHRY and SYGVKD. CDR3 in DNA: TGTGCCATCCTCGCTAGCGTCACAGATACGCAGTATTTT. This encodes CAILASVTDTQYF.

The chain employs TRBV29-1 and TRBJ2-3; possible D gene TRBD1, 6 bases. This CDR3 is built from 12 residues. Per the germline V gene, CDR1 is SQVTM and CDR2 is ANQGSEA. Trimming shortened V by 8 bases and J by 1 base, and 10 bases separated the two germline ends. For the CDR3, the DNA is TGCAGCTCCAGGGGAGGCACAGATACGCAGTATTTT. It codes for CSSRGGTDTQYF.

The table lists this clonotype with many counts. The rearrangement links TRBV5-6 to TRBJ1-2; D perhaps matches TRBD1 (6 bases). CDR3 length: 15 residues. In germline, CDR1 is SGHDT, CDR2 YYEEEE. The V end lost 3 bases, the J end lost 2 bases, and 14 bases lay between the germline ends. For the CDR3, the DNA is TGTGCCAGCAGCTACCGGGACAATGGGAACTATGGCTACACCTTC. This translates into CASSYRDNGNYGYTF. The full variable domain, completed using reference TRBV5-6 and TRBJ1-2, is DAGVTQSPTHLIKTRGQQVTLRCSPKSGHDTVSWYQQALGQGPQFIFQYYEEEERQRGNFPDRFSGHQFPNYSSELNVNALLLGDSALYLCASSYRDNGNYGYTFGSGTRLTVV.

The chain recombines TRBV12-5 with TRBJ1-6, with TRBD1 identical over 10 bases. CDR3 length: 15 residues. Per germline, CDR1 LGHNT and CDR2 FRNRAP. The junction had 5 bases not matched to a gene; V was cut back by 2 bases and J by 10 bases. This CDR3 is CASGLRGQGMSPLHF. The CDR3, as DNA: TGTGCTAGTGGTTTGCGGGGACAGGGGATGTCACCCCTCCACTTT.

The chain joins TRBV12-3 or TRBV12-4 to TRBJ2-1; 13 bases are a match to TRBD2. V lost 5 bases to trimming and J lost 6 bases; unmatched junction nucleotides: 7. This CDR3 has 16 amino acids. CDR3 nucleotides: TGTGCCAGCAGTCCCTCGGGACTAGCGGGGATCAATGAGCAGTTCTTC. Protein product: CASSPSGLAGINEQFF.

This clonotype was counted a few times. The V call is TRBV29-1, the J call TRBJ2-7; D unclear. CDR1 and CDR2 (germline): SQVTM, ANQGSEA. CDR3 size: 12 residues. V shed 6 bases and J shed 1 base, with 10 bases lying between them. CDR3 nucleotide sequence: TGCAGCGTAGAATTGGGGTCCTACGAGCAGTACTTC. As protein: CSVELGSYEQYF.

This clonotype was recorded at least ten times. The V gene is TRBV11-2, the J gene TRBJ2-2, with TRBD2 identical over 8 bases. The CDR3 has 16 residues. Unmatched junction bases numbered 3, after V lost 3 bases and J lost 0 bases. Germline V gene sequence: CDR1 SGHAT, CDR2 FQNNGV. CDR3 sequence (DNA): TGTGCCAGCAGCTTTACGCGGGGGGCGAACACCGGGGAGCTGTTTTTT. Protein: CASSFTRGANTGELFF.

The chain links TRBV7-9 to TRBJ2-3; 7 bases are a match to TRBD2. This CDR3 is 13 amino acids long. CDR1 SEHNR and CDR2 FQNEAQ come from the germline V gene (reference sequence). V lost 5 bases, J lost 4 bases, and 3 bases stayed unmatched. CDR3 nucleotide sequence: TGTGCCAGCAGCCCGGGAGGACCAGATACGCAGTATTTT. It yields the protein CASSPGGPDTQYF.

The sample holds many counts of this clonotype. This chain joins TRBV10-3 and TRBJ2-7; 7 nucleotides line up with TRBD2. The V segment lost 6 bases and the J segment 1 base; nucleotides outside the gene matches: 27. Per the germline V gene, CDR1 is ENHRY and CDR2 is SYGVKD. The CDR3 consists of 21 residues. CDR3 bases: TGTGCCATCAGCACTTCGAACCTGCTAGCGGCCGGCCAGAAAAGATCCTACGAGCAGTACTTC. Its protein product is CAISTSNLLAAGQKRSYEQYF.

The genes are TRBV29-1 and TRBJ2-6, with D uncertain. This CDR3 spans 14 amino acids. Germline CDR1 and CDR2: SQVTM and ANQGSEA. V lost 3 bases and J lost 0, with 6 bases in between. The CDR3 protein is CSVDRISGANVLTF. CDR3 nucleotides: TGCAGCGTTGATCGGATCTCTGGGGCCAACGTCCTGACTTTC.

This clonotype was seen at least ten times. The chain couples TRBV7-2 to TRBJ2-2; D is ambiguous. V shed 5 bases and J shed 5 bases, with 12 bases lying between them. CDR3 size: 14 residues. In germline, CDR1 is SGHTA, CDR2 FQGNSA. Here the CDR3 reads CASSPGARTGELFF. The CDR3 DNA follows: TGTGCCAGCAGCCCAGGAGCCAGGACCGGGGAGCTGTTTTTT.

The chain recombines TRBV3-1 with TRBJ2-5, with D unresolved. The V end lost 0 bases, the J end lost 4 bases, and 3 bases lay between the germline ends. Germline loops: CDR1 LGHDT, CDR2 YNNKEL (reference sequence). The CDR3 loop spans 12 amino acids. The CDR3 DNA reads TGTGCCAGCAGCCAAGACTCAGAGACCCAGTACTTC. This translates into CASSQDSETQYF.

V and J are TRBV21-1 and TRBJ2-7; the table's D call, TRBD1, was not checked against the DNA. TRBV21-1 is termed a pseudogene. This CDR3 has 17 amino acids. CDR3 protein: CASSKSCVEQGSYEQYF. The CDR3 DNA sequence: TGTGCCAGCAGCAAATCTTGTGTGGAACAGGGATCATACGAGCAGTACTTC.

This rearrangement joins TRBV20-1 to TRBJ2-3; D uncertain. The V gene's germline CDR1 is DFQATT and CDR2 SNEGSKA (reference sequence). This CDR3 spans 15 amino acids. V was clipped by 0 bases and J by 0 bases, with 10 bases between them. CDR3 nucleotide sequence: TGCAGTGCTAGAGAGGCAGCAACTAGCACAGATACGCAGTATTTT. This sequence encodes CSAREAATSTDTQYF.

This chain connects TRBV20-1 to TRBJ1-6; perhaps TRBD1 as D (6 bases). The CDR3 runs to 14 residues. Germline V gives CDR1 DFQATT, CDR2 SNEGSKA (reference sequence). With 2 bases removed from V and 9 bases from J, the gap between germline ends came to 14 bases. DNA of the CDR3: TGCAGTGCTAGACCTGGGCAGGGGAGTTCACCCCTCCACTTT. It encodes CSARPGQGSSPLHF.

The chain joins TRBV10-3 to TRBJ2-3; D may be TRBD2 (5 bases). This CDR3 region has 13 residues. V was cut by 6 bases and J by 4 bases, with 11 bases left in between. Germline values: CDR1 ENHRY, CDR2 SYGVKD. The CDR3 DNA is TGTGCCATCAGGGGCCCCGGGGCAGATACGCAGTATTTT. Protein product: CAIRGPGADTQYF.

Only a few counts were recorded for this clonotype. The genes are TRBV20-1 and TRBJ2-3; D possibly corresponds to TRBD2 (5 bases). Trimming removed 1 base from V and 11 bases from J, with 10 bases in between. The CDR3 contains 11 residues. Germline loops: CDR1 DFQATT, CDR2 SNEGSKA (reference sequence). The CDR3 DNA reads TGCAGTGCTAGAGCCGGGATTGGGCAGTATTTT. Translated: CSARAGIGQYF.

This chain uses TRBV5-1 with TRBJ2-3; D perhaps matches TRBD2 (5 bases). The CDR3 is made up of 16 amino acids. CDR1 and CDR2 (germline): SGHRS, YFSETQ. V was clipped by 4 bases and J by 2 bases, with 17 bases between them. The CDR3: CASSPGVGSHTDTQYF. The CDR3 DNA reads as TGCGCCAGCAGCCCCGGGGTCGGGTCACACACAGATACGCAGTATTTT.